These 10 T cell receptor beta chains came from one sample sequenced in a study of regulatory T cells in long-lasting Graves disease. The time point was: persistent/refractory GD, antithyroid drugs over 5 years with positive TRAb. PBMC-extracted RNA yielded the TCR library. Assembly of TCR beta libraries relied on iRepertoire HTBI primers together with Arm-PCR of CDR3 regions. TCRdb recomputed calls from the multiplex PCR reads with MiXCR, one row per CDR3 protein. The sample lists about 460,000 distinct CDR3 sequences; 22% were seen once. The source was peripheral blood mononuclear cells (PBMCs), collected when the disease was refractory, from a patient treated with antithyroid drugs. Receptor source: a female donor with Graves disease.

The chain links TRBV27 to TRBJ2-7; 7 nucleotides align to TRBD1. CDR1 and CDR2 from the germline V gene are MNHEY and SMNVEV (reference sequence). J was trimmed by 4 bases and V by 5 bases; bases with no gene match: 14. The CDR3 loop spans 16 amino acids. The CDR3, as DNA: TGTGCCAGCAGTCCTCTGCCGGGACAGCCTTTTTACGAGCAGTACTTC. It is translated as CASSPLPGQPFYEQYF.

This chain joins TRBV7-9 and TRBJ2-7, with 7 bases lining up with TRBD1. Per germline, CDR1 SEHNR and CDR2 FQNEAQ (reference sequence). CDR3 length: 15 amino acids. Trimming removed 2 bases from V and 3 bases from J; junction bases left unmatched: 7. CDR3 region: CASSLPGTAYYEQYF. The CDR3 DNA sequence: TGTGCCAGCAGCTTACCCGGGACAGCATACTACGAGCAGTACTTC.

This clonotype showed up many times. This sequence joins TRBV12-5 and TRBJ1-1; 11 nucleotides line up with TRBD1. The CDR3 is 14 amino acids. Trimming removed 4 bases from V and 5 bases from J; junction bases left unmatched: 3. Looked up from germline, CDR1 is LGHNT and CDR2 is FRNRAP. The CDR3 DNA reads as TGTGCTAGTGGTTCGGGGACAGGGGGGACTGAAGCTTTCTTT. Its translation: CASGSGTGGTEAFF.

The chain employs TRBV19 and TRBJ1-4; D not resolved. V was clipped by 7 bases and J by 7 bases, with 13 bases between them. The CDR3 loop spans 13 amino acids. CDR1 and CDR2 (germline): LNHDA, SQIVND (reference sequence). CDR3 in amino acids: CASNHPQGEKLFF. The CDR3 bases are TGTGCCAGTAATCATCCACAAGGTGAAAAACTGTTTTTT.

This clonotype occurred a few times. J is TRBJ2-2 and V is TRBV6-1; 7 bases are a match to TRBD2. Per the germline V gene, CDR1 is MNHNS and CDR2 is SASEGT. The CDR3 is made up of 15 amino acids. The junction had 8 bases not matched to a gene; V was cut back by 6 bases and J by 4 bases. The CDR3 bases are TGTGCCAGCAGGATAGCGGGTGGTGGCACCGGGGAGCTGTTTTTT. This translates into CASRIAGGGTGELFF.

CDR3 DNA sequence: TGTGCCAGCACTAAGGCGGTTGACCCACGGGCCCAGTACTTC. The encoded protein is CASTKAVDPRAQYF. This rearrangement joins TRBV6-1 to TRBJ2-5; D ambiguous. V dropped 7 bases and J dropped 9 bases, with 21 bases sitting between them. Germline CDR1 and CDR2: MNHNS and SASEGT. The CDR3 covers 14 residues.

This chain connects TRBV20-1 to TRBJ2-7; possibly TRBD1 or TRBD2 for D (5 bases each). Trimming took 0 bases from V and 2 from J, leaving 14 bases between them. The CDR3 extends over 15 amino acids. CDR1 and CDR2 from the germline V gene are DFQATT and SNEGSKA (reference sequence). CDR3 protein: CSARDRQGDPYEQYF. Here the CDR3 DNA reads TGCAGTGCTAGAGATAGGCAGGGAGATCCCTACGAGCAGTACTTC.

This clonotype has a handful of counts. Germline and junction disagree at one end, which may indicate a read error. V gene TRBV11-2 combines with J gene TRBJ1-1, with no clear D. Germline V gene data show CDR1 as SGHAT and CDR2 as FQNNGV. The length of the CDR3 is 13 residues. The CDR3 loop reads CASSLGMNTGAFF. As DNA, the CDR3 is TGTGCCAGCAGCTTAGGGATGAACACTGGAGCTTTCTTT.

This chain's CDR3 is CASSQGKQGSGYTF. The DNA of the CDR3 is TGCGCCAGCAGCCAAGGAAAACAGGGAAGTGGCTACACCTTC. The rearrangement links TRBV4-1 to TRBJ1-2, with a weak D call TRBD1 (6 bases). The CDR3 contains 14 residues. Trimming pared 1 base from V and 7 bases from J, leaving 13 bases between. The germline V gene encodes CDR1 MGHRA and CDR2 YSYEKL.

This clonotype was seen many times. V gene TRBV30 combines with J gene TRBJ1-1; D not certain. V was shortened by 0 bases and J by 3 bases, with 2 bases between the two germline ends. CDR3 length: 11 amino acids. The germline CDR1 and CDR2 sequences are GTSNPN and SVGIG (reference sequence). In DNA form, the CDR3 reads TGTGCCTGGAGTGTCTACACTGAAGCTTTCTTT. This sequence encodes CAWSVYTEAFF.